This T cell receptor (beta chain) is drawn from a study of T cells in Graves' hyperthyroidism and ophthalmopathy. Study-wide background: Peripheral blood was secured at the point of initial diagnosis, before any treatment.

This clonotype was observed many times. Reasons for excluding patients were uncontrolled infection, other autoimmune disease, pregnancy or lactation. Orbital computed tomography and thyroid ultrasound, together with serum TRAb and thyroxine and clinical symptoms, were used for diagnoses. CDR1 and CDR2 from the germline V gene are KGHDR and SFDVKD. The CDR3 totals 15 residues. Trimming took off 4 bases at V and 3 bases at J, with 14 bases between the two ends. RNA transcripts served as the template for amplifying TCR beta CDR3 regions. TCR CDR3 regions were first amplified by RT-PCR with HTBI primers. MiXCR, applied by TCRdb to the multiplex PCR reads, yields one record per CDR3 protein. The sample shows about 480,000 distinct CDR3 sequences, over 13% of them seen only once.

This TCR derives from a woman aged 18-30 years with Graves' hyperthyroidism. The chain recombines TRBV24-1 with TRBJ1-2; unclear D gene. The specimen sequenced was blood. The CDR3 here is CATSDTTSDYYGYTF. The CDR3, as DNA: TGTGCCACCAGTGACACTACCAGCGATTACTATGGCTACACCTTC.